This TCR beta chain was captured in a study of cytomegalovirus exposure and HLA in healthy donors. Study details: When 350 to 500 donors were genotyped, approximately 80% of them were found to fall in the Caucasian-associated ancestry cluster. Study-wide findings and caveats: Prediction of most subjects' HLA-A and HLA-B alleles by TCR beta sequences was reportedly accurate. Cytomegalovirus-associated TCR beta chains were listed, numbering some 150. Sequencing likely produced, as an artifact, a cluster of highly shared sequence variants.

The CDR3 length is 14 residues. The V end was cut by 5 bases, the J end by 1 base, with 11 bases between. Germline V gene lookup returns CDR1 SEHNR and CDR2 FQNEAQ (reference sequence). Of note for this clone: Its antigen remains unidentified.

This PCR relied on a set of 60 Vbeta primers and 13 Jbeta primers. Only in-frame clones appear in the TCRdb table, and some are missing; sequencing was by immunoSEQ multiplex PCR. The sample data list about 130,000 clones. This chain joins TRBV7-9 and TRBJ1-2, with D maybe TRBD1 (6 bases). Sequences were obtained from PBMCs. The sequence came from an older woman in good health and CMV-seronegative. CDR3 region: CASSPRDINYGYTF. CDR3 DNA sequence: TGTGCCAGCAGCCCCCGGGACATTAACTATGGCTACACCTTC.